This TCR beta chain was sequenced during a study of blood T cell repertoires in COVID-19 (TCRdb year 2020). Concerning the study at large: Samples from collaborators originated in the United States, Italy and Spain and spanned both the acute and convalescent phases of COVID-19. The samples were drawn from two sources: the first 160 participants of the ongoing ImmuneRACE study, and approximately 1,300 subjects contributed by 6 global collaborators. The material from the prospective study consisted of cDNA or gDNA derived from T cells, B-cell-depleted T cells, or PBMCs. Sample metadata almost always included a de-identified subject ID, COVID-19 status, age in years and sex. Where available, HLA class I and class II types were obtained from metadata supplied by the sample provider rather than from assay-based typing. A freely available public database, intended as a resource for researchers studying the immune response to SARS-CoV-2, is where the repertoires were released. Deeply sampled blood TCRbeta repertoires from subjects exposed to, actively infected with, or recovered from COVID-19 were included in the dataset. The investigation overall reported the following: The quantity of clinical and demographic metadata differed by source and by participant and was supplied without curation.

TCRbeta CDR3 regions were amplified from genomic DNA using the immunoSEQ Assay, a bias-controlled multiplex PCR. The source study handled its data this way. Within the assay, amplification of reference gene primers was used to estimate how many nucleated cells each sample contained. Sequence reads were collapsed and filtered to measure the absolute abundance of every unique TCRbeta CDR3 rearrangement. For each sample, productive Simpson clonality was calculated as the square root of Simpson's diversity index across productive rearrangements. As stored in TCRdb, this immuneACCESS dataset retains in-frame rearrangements with V and J assigned. A fraction of the clones does not appear; measured against another copy, unresolved V genes explain less than half of the discrepancy, and the remainder lacks a known reason. The DNA was the basis for D and trimming; V, J and clone size are from that table. In all, the sample holds 15,000 or so clones, and approximately 88% of those were seen once. The top ten clones comprise about 8.1% of the sample.

Collaborating institutions collected whole blood in K2EDTA tubes following their own protocols. Collaborator samples were shipped for TCRbeta analysis as frozen whole blood, isolated PBMCs, or DNA extracted from either sample type. The CDR3 runs 17 amino acids, cysteine and phenylalanine included. Of the read, only the CDR3 DNA is kept; its 51 bases are in frame from base 1. Trimming leaves V shorter by 5 bases and J shorter by 0 bases, with the junction holding 9 bases beyond the gene matches. Sequences SGHNT (CDR1) and YYREEE (CDR2) are obtained from the germline V gene (reference sequence). About this clone itself: It has no known antigen specificity. Per-base qualities were not stored, and no clone one base away is much larger.

This receptor chain uses TRBV5-4 and TRBJ1-4; TRBD1 matches 8 bases in the middle. The specimen sequenced was peripheral blood. This clonotype originated in a human donor in a cohort sampled during active COVID-19. The base sequence is TGTGCCAGCAGTTGGATCGGACAGGGTTCAACTAATGAAAAACTGTTTTTT. This encodes CASSWIGQGSTNEKLFF. With the rest looked up from the reference TRBV5-4 and TRBJ1-4 genes rather than sequenced, the full variable domain is ETGVTQSPTHLIKTRGQQVTLRCSSQSGHNTVSWYQQALGQGPQFIFQYYREEENGRGNFPPRFSGLQFPNYSSELNVNALELDDSALYLCASSWIGQGSTNEKLFFGSGTQLSVL.